Listed here are 19 T cell receptor beta chains from one sample, sequenced in a study of blood T cell repertoires in COVID-19. Data came from immunoSEQ multiplex PCR; TCRdb stores just in-frame clones and leaves some out. Of fewer than 250,000 clones listed, around 86% are singletons. The sample consisted of PBMCs or T cells enriched from blood (not recorded which). These receptors originate from a man aged 25-45 years in a cohort exposed to, infected with or recovered from COVID-19 (not recorded which).

This clone has ten or more counts. V and J are TRBV5-1 and TRBJ2-7; TRBD1 matches 9 bases. Germline CDR1 reads SGHRS; CDR2 reads YFSETQ. The CDR3 totals 16 residues. J gave up 1 base and V 4 bases, and 9 bases lay outside the gene matches. The CDR3: CASSRLPGQGSYEQYF. CDR3 DNA: TGCGCCAGCAGCCGTTTGCCGGGACAGGGATCCTACGAGCAGTACTTC.

This clone came up a few times. This chain uses TRBV4-2 with TRBJ2-1; D remains unclear. CDR1 and CDR2 from the germline V gene are LGHNA and YNFKEQ. This CDR3 region has 11 residues. V dropped 3 bases and J dropped 8 bases, with 5 bases sitting between them. CDR3 loop: CASSQSDEQFF. CDR3 bases: TGTGCCAGCAGCCAGAGCGATGAGCAGTTCTTC.

V and J are TRBV27 and TRBJ2-2; D is ambiguous. Germline V gives CDR1 MNHEY, CDR2 SMNVEV (reference sequence). V shed 2 bases and J shed 0 bases, with 13 bases lying between them. The CDR3 has 17 residues. CDR3 sequence: CASSLVLATANTGELFF. In DNA form, the CDR3 reads TGTGCCAGCAGTTTAGTCTTAGCCACCGCGAACACCGGGGAGCTGTTTTTT.

The chain joins TRBV10-3 to TRBJ2-7; TRBD2 matches at 7 bases. This CDR3 has 16 residues. Germline V gene data show CDR1 as ENHRY and CDR2 as SYGVKD. Germline trimming cut 4 bases from V and 1 base from J; bases unmatched to any gene: 10. This CDR3 is CAISGGGASGSYEQYF. The CDR3 DNA reads as TGTGCCATCAGTGGAGGTGGGGCTAGCGGTTCCTACGAGCAGTACTTC.

The genes are TRBV11-2 and TRBJ2-7; 10 positions match TRBD2. Germline CDR1 SGHAT, CDR2 FQNNGV. The CDR3 spans 15 residues. V shed 2 bases and J 2 bases; nucleotides not matched to a gene: 3. The CDR3 coding sequence is TGTGCCAGCAGCTTACCCCTAGCGGGAGCCTACGAGCAGTACTTC. It translates to CASSLPLAGAYEQYF. Drawing the rest from reference TRBV11-2 and TRBJ2-7, the complete variable domain is EAGVAQSPRYKIIEKRQSVAFWCNPISGHATLYWYQQILGQGPKLLIQFQNNGVVDDSQLPKDRFSAERLKGVDSTLKIQPAKLEDSAVYLCASSLPLAGAYEQYFGPGTRLTVT.

This chain links TRBV5-1 with TRBJ2-3; unclear D gene. CDR1 and CDR2 from the germline V gene are SGHRS and YFSETQ. V gave up 4 bases and J gave up 3 bases, with 12 bases separating them. The CDR3 covers 14 residues. CDR3 region: CASSRKTETDTQYF. The CDR3 coding sequence is TGCGCCAGCAGCCGGAAAACAGAAACAGATACGCAGTATTTT. Filled out from reference TRBV5-1 and TRBJ2-3, the complete variable domain reads KAGVTQTPRYLIKTRGQQVTLSCSPISGHRSVSWYQQTPGQGLQFLFEYFSETQRNKGNFPGRFSGRQFSNSRSEMNVSTLELGDSALYLCASSRKTETDTQYFGPGTRLTVL.

For this clone: Mismatch with germline at one junction end may stem from a read error. This sequence joins TRBV28 and TRBJ1-2; possibly TRBD1 for D (6 bases). CDR3 length: 14 residues. Germline V gene lookup returns CDR1 MDHEN and CDR2 SYDVKM. This CDR3 reads CASSFGSNRVAPNF. The CDR3 bases are TGTGCCAGCAGTTTTGGATCCAACAGGGTTGCTCCTAACTTC.

The rearrangement uses TRBV3-1 (or the pseudogene TRBV3-2) and TRBJ1-3, with a possible D match to TRBD1 (5 bases). Trimming shortened V by 4 bases and J by 4 bases, and 11 bases separated the two germline ends. Per germline, CDR1 LGHDT and CDR2 YNNKEL (reference sequence). CDR3 length: 14 amino acids. CDR3 amino acids: CASSRQGSGNTIYF. In DNA form, the CDR3 reads TGTGCCAGCAGCCGTCAGGGTTCGGGAAACACCATATATTTT.

The chain joins TRBV5-6 to TRBJ2-7; the D is unclear. This CDR3 has 14 residues. Germline V gives CDR1 SGHDT, CDR2 YYEEEE. V lost 2 bases to trimming and J lost 5 bases, with 14 bases between them. CDR3 in DNA: TGTGCCAGCAGCTTCACAGCTAAGATCCACGAGCAGTACTTC. Amino acid sequence: CASSFTAKIHEQYF. The complete variable domain, with remaining parts taken from reference TRBV5-6 and TRBJ2-7, reads DAGVTQSPTHLIKTRGQQVTLRCSPKSGHDTVSWYQQALGQGPQFIFQYYEEEERQRGNFPDRFSGHQFPNYSSELNVNALLLGDSALYLCASSFTAKIHEQYFGPGTRLTVT.

DNA of the CDR3: TGTGCCAGCTCATACGACAGGGGATTTCGTGGCTACACCTTC. The encoded protein is CASSYDRGFRGYTF. This rearrangement joins TRBV18 to TRBJ1-2, with 8 bases aligning to TRBD1. This CDR3 contains 14 residues. J gave up 7 bases and V 5 bases, and 9 bases lay outside the gene matches. The germline gives CDR1 KGHSH, CDR2 LQKENI.

The chain employs TRBV21-1 and TRBJ2-1; the table calls TRBD2, which could not be checked here. TRBV21-1 is labeled a pseudogene. The CDR3 has 12 residues. CDR3 sequence: CASRASTNSQFF. CDR3 sequence (DNA): TGTGCCAGCAGAGCAAGTACTAACTCGCAGTTCTTC.

The V and J genes are TRBV28 and TRBJ2-4; 9 nucleotides line up with TRBD1. Unmatched junction bases numbered 22, after V lost 6 bases and J lost 7 bases. The CDR3 runs 19 residues. Per germline, CDR1 MDHEN and CDR2 SYDVKM. This chain's CDR3 is CASSFSVGQGRSLQNIQYF. CDR3 bases: TGTGCCAGCAGCTTTAGTGTAGGACAGGGGCGCTCATTACAGAACATTCAGTACTTC.

V usage is TRBV10-3 and J usage is TRBJ2-1, with 12 bases that match TRBD2. This CDR3 is 15 amino acids long. Germline CDR1 is ENHRY and CDR2 is SYGVKD. Losses at the gene ends were 0 bases for V and 15 bases for J; bases not matched to a gene: 9. The CDR3 region is CAISESTSGSNPGFF. CDR3 sequence (DNA): TGTGCCATCAGTGAGTCGACTAGCGGGAGTAATCCGGGGTTCTTC.

This chain uses TRBV9 with TRBJ2-4; TRBD1 matches 7 bases. The CDR3 length is 14 residues. V lost 0 bases, J lost 8 bases, and 5 bases stayed unmatched. The V gene's germline CDR1 is SGDLS and CDR2 YYNGEE. The CDR3, as DNA: TGTGCCAGCAGCGTAGGACAGGGACGGGACATTCAGTACTTC. Protein: CASSVGQGRDIQYF.

The V call is TRBV28, the J call TRBJ2-7; D possibly corresponds to TRBD2 (5 bases). V was shortened by 6 bases and J by 6 bases, with 18 bases between the two germline ends. The CDR3 loop spans 14 amino acids. Germline CDR1 reads MDHEN; CDR2 reads SYDVKM. CDR3 residues: CASSSPGESGEQYF. CDR3 nucleotides: TGTGCCAGCAGCTCCCCCGGGGAATCGGGCGAGCAGTACTTC.

This clone was observed a single time. CDR3 sequence (DNA): TGCGCCAGCAGCCAAGATAGTCACAGGGACACTGAAGCTTTCTTT. Encoded protein: CASSQDSHRDTEAFF. The chain links TRBV4-3 to TRBJ1-1; tentative D call: TRBD1 (6 bases). The CDR3 length is 15 residues. Germline values: CDR1 LGHNA, CDR2 YSLEER. V was clipped by 0 bases and J by 3 bases, with 11 bases between them.

The V and J genes are TRBV19 and TRBJ2-7, with 10 bases fitting TRBD2. V dropped 6 bases and J dropped 2; count of bases not matched to a gene: 1. The CDR3 has 13 residues. Germline CDR1 is LNHDA and CDR2 is SQIVND (reference sequence). In DNA form, the CDR3 reads TGTGCCAGTAGGCTAGCGGGAGCCTACGAGCAGTACTTC. It codes for CASRLAGAYEQYF. The entire variable domain, with the rest obtained from reference TRBV19 and TRBJ2-7, is as follows: DGGITQSPKYLFRKEGQNVTLSCEQNLNHDAMYWYRQDPGQGLRLIYYSQIVNDFQKGDIAEGYSVSREKKESFPLTVTSAQKNPTAFYLCASRLAGAYEQYFGPGTRLTVT.

This chain links TRBV3-1 (or the pseudogene TRBV3-2) with TRBJ2-7; the D is unclear. Germline V gene lookup returns CDR1 LGHDT and CDR2 YNNKEL (reference sequence). The length of the CDR3 is 15 residues. V gave up 4 bases and J gave up 5 bases, with 18 bases separating them. This chain's CDR3 is CASSPVFFVLDEQYF. CDR3 DNA sequence: TGTGCCAGCAGCCCCGTATTTTTCGTGTTAGACGAGCAGTACTTC.

The chain recombines TRBV5-1 with TRBJ2-5, with 9 bases fitting TRBD2. From germline, CDR1 is SGHRS and CDR2 YFSETQ. The CDR3 has 16 amino acids. V lost 4 bases and J lost 2; bases outside the gene matches: 9. CDR3 in DNA: TGCGCCAGCAGCCCCCCGGTCCTAGCGGGACAAGAGACCCAGTACTTC. It specifies CASSPPVLAGQETQYF.